Here is one T cell receptor (beta chain) with its context. Its specificity is unknown. Germline CDR1 MNHNS, CDR2 SASEGT. V was trimmed by 7 bases and J by 2 bases, leaving 9 bases between them. The CDR3 is 12 amino acids. Unsorted libraries were prepared from 2 million PBMCs held at -80 C. This sample stems from a study of neurological immune-mediated disorders. Study-wide findings and caveats: There were no CDR3 amino acid sequences shared by expanded clones across subjects, a result suggesting private repertoires in all groups.

5'RACE generated cDNA with 10-nucleotide random UMIs. Over 200 million TCR-beta sequences from 15-18 subjects came from every sequencing run. TCRdb reprocessed the 5' RACE reads via MiXCR and lists one record per CDR3 protein. The profile shows around 65,000 distinct CDR3 sequences, around 5.1% of them singletons. Sequencing was performed on PBMCs. The sequence derives from a human donor with multiple sclerosis. The donor label of this sample is uncertain. The rearrangement joins TRBV6-1 to TRBJ2-7, with D unresolved. This CDR3 reads CASIRNPYEQYF. The CDR3 DNA is TGTGCCAGCATACGGAACCCCTACGAGCAGTACTTC.